The 21 T cell receptor beta chains given below trace back to one sample, sequenced in a study of blood T cells in healthy people across ages. Through a sample-barcoded 5' primer and a J-beta primer mix, a second PCR was run for roughly 6 to 12 cycles. TCRdb processed the 5' RACE reads anew with MiXCR; each CDR3 protein has one entry. The sample has a few hundred thousand distinct CDR3 sequences, roughly 26% seen once. The sequencing sample was made of blood. The receptors come from a woman in her 70s in good health.

About this clonotype: Given a much more abundant clone one base away, this may be a read error. The V gene is TRBV29-1, the J gene TRBJ2-1; TRBD2 agrees at 10 bases. CDR3 length: 12 residues. The J segment lost 9 bases and the V segment lost 7 bases, leaving 6 bases of the junction unmatched. CDR1 is SQVTM, CDR2 ANQGSEA, per germline. The CDR3 DNA reads TGCAGCGATCTAGCGGGAGCCACTGAGCAGTTCTTC. This gives the protein CSDLAGATEQFF.

The V gene is TRBV6-1, the J gene TRBJ2-3, with D maybe TRBD2 (6 bases). The CDR3 totals 15 residues. The V gene's germline CDR1 is MNHNS and CDR2 SASEGT. Trimming removed 6 bases at V and 2 bases at J, with 15 bases between. The CDR3 coding sequence is TGTGCCAGCAGAGGGGACTGGCTACTCACAGATACGCAGTATTTT. Translation gives CASRGDWLLTDTQYF.

The rearrangement uses TRBV10-3 and TRBJ2-5; D tentatively reads TRBD1 or TRBD2 (5 bases each). The CDR3 length is 13 residues. CDR1 ENHRY and CDR2 SYGVKD come from the germline V gene. V was trimmed by 4 bases and J by 5 bases, leaving 11 bases between them. CDR3 in amino acids: CAISVVEGETQYF. Here the CDR3 DNA reads TGTGCCATCAGTGTAGTAGAGGGGGAGACCCAGTACTTC.

This clonotype has only one observation. The CDR3, as DNA: TGCGCCAGCAGCATAGGGACAGGAGGAAACACCATATATTTT. Its translation: CASSIGTGGNTIYF. This chain links TRBV5-1 with TRBJ1-3; 8 positions match TRBD1. The CDR3 consists of 14 residues. V gave up 4 bases and J gave up 4 bases; unmatched junction bases: 4. CDR1 is SGHRS, CDR2 YFSETQ, per germline.

V is TRBV6-6 and J is TRBJ2-3; 7 positions agree with TRBD1. Per germline, CDR1 MNHNY and CDR2 SVGAGI (reference sequence). With 6 bases clipped from V and 2 bases from J, the junction kept 5 bases outside the gene matches. The CDR3 has 14 residues. CDR3 in amino acids: CASSPGQYTDTQYF. CDR3 DNA: TGTGCCAGCAGCCCGGGACAGTACACAGATACGCAGTATTTT.

This sequence joins TRBV7-2 and TRBJ2-5; D is ambiguous. The CDR3 has 14 amino acids. Germline V gene data show CDR1 as SGHTA and CDR2 as FQGNSA. V shed 4 bases and J shed 3 bases, with 12 bases lying between them. The CDR3 nucleotides are TGTGCCAGCAGCTCTCGAGCTGGCAAAGAGACCCAGTACTTC. It codes for CASSSRAGKETQYF.

The genes are TRBV7-9 and TRBJ2-1, with TRBD2 as a possible D gene (6 bases). V was trimmed by 5 bases and J by 4 bases, leaving 18 bases between them. The CDR3 is 16 residues long. Looked up from germline, CDR1 is SEHNR and CDR2 is FQNEAQ (reference sequence). The DNA for the CDR3 is TGTGCCAGCAGCGCCGGAGGGGCCTCCTGGTACAATGAGCAGTTCTTC. It specifies CASSAGGASWYNEQFF.

This clonotype was detected only a few times. This chain links TRBV20-1 with TRBJ2-7; 7 bases match TRBD2. J was trimmed by 6 bases and V by 3 bases; bases with no gene match: 8. Germline V lookup: CDR1 DFQATT, CDR2 SNEGSKA (reference sequence). CDR3 length: 13 amino acids. The CDR3 spells CSASPAGVSEQYF. The CDR3 DNA reads as TGCAGTGCTAGTCCCGCGGGAGTATCCGAGCAGTACTTC.

This clonotype came up a few times. J is TRBJ2-7 and V is TRBV7-8; no clear D gene. V lost 5 bases, J lost 0 bases, and 8 bases lay in between. The CDR3 is 13 amino acids. Germline CDR1 and CDR2: SGHVS and FQNEAQ. The CDR3 region is CASSLGFSYEQYF. As DNA, the CDR3 is TGTGCCAGCAGCCTCGGTTTCTCCTACGAGCAGTACTTC.

This chain uses TRBV28 with TRBJ2-5; D is unresolved. From germline, CDR1 is MDHEN and CDR2 SYDVKM. V lost 6 bases and J 4 bases, leaving 9 bases between the germline ends. The CDR3 totals 12 residues. CDR3 in DNA: TGTGCCAGCAGCTCAGAAGGAGAGACCCAGTACTTC. Amino acid sequence: CASSSEGETQYF. Supplemented by reference TRBV28 and TRBJ2-5, the full variable domain reads DVKVTQSSRYLVKRTGEKVFLECVQDMDHENMFWYRQDPGLGLRLIYFSYDVKMKEKGDIPEGYSVSREKKERFSLILESASTNQTSMYLCASSSEGETQYFGPGTRLLVL.

The CDR3, as DNA: TGTGCCAGCAGCTTAGCCGACAGGGAAAAACTGTTTTTT. Its protein is CASSLADREKLFF. The chain recombines TRBV5-6 with TRBJ1-4; tentatively, D is TRBD1 (6 bases). The V and J ends lost 2 bases and 8 bases respectively, with 10 bases between them. The CDR3 sequence is 13 residues long. CDR1 is SGHDT and CDR2 is YYEEEE in the germline V gene.

The genes are TRBV6-1 and TRBJ1-2; TRBD1 agrees at 8 bases. From germline, CDR1 is MNHNS and CDR2 SASEGT. The CDR3 runs 16 residues. The ends lost 3 bases at V and 8 bases at J; junction bases unmatched: 14. CDR3 sequence (DNA): TGTGCCAGCAGTGAGGGGCAGGGGGCCTTTCGGGAGGGCTACACCTTC. Translated: CASSEGQGAFREGYTF.

Details on this clonotype: One junction end does not reproduce the germline sequence, and a read error may be involved. V is TRBV4-2 and J is TRBJ1-2; 9 bases agree with TRBD1. Germline CDR1 reads LGHNA; CDR2 reads YNFKEQ. The CDR3 spans 16 residues. As DNA, the CDR3 is TGTGCCAGCAGCAAAGATTTGCGGGACAGGGTCTATGGCTACACCTTC. It codes for CASSKDLRDRVYGYTF.

The gene calls are TRBV29-1 and TRBJ2-5; possibly TRBD2 for D (6 bases). V gave up 4 bases and J gave up 6 bases, with 12 bases separating them. CDR1 is SQVTM and CDR2 is ANQGSEA in the germline V gene. This CDR3 region has 12 residues. The CDR3 loop is CSVGGLLKTQYF. The CDR3, as DNA: TGCAGCGTTGGGGGACTGTTAAAGACCCAGTACTTC.

The CDR3 is CASSLAQGRGDEKLFF. The CDR3 coding sequence is TGTGCCAGCAGCTTAGCACAGGGGAGGGGGGATGAAAAACTGTTTTTT. The chain links TRBV7-8 to TRBJ1-4; 7 nucleotides align to TRBD1. The CDR3 contains 16 residues. Germline assignment: CDR1 SGHVS and CDR2 FQNEAQ. The junction had 7 bases not matched to a gene; V was cut back by 0 bases and J by 6 bases.

The V call is TRBV6-1, the J call TRBJ2-7; 7 bases agree with TRBD2. The CDR3 totals 17 residues. The junction had 15 bases not matched to a gene; V was cut back by 7 bases and J by 0 bases. Per germline, CDR1 MNHNS and CDR2 SASEGT. The CDR3 bases are TGTGCCAGCAAGGCGGGTACTATCGGGAGGACCTCCTACGAGCAGTACTTC. The encoded protein is CASKAGTIGRTSYEQYF.

This clonotype showed up just a few times. The rearrangement uses TRBV5-1 and TRBJ2-1; tentatively, D is TRBD2 (5 bases). Trimming removed 0 bases at V and 0 bases at J, with 13 bases between. CDR1 is SGHRS and CDR2 is YFSETQ in the germline V gene. The CDR3 runs to 17 residues. CDR3 in amino acids: CASSLETGISSYNEQFF. CDR3 in DNA: TGCGCCAGCAGCTTGGAAACCGGGATATCCTCCTACAATGAGCAGTTCTTC.

V is TRBV12-3 or TRBV12-4 and J is TRBJ1-4; D gene ambiguous. This CDR3 region has 14 residues. With 2 bases removed from V and 8 bases from J, the gap between germline ends came to 12 bases. CDR3 loop: CASSLTQVREKLFF. In DNA form, the CDR3 reads TGTGCCAGCAGTTTAACTCAAGTCAGAGAAAAACTGTTTTTT.

This clonotype was observed a handful of times. The J gene is TRBJ2-7, the V gene TRBV5-6, with 7 bases identical to TRBD2. After removal of 2 bases from V and 5 bases from J, the junction contained 7 bases not matched to a gene. This CDR3 is 14 amino acids long. Germline CDR1 reads SGHDT; CDR2 reads YYEEEE. The chain's CDR3 is CASSLPGLSDEQYF. Here the CDR3 DNA reads TGTGCCAGCAGCTTACCGGGACTATCCGACGAGCAGTACTTC.

This clonotype was seen only a few times. The J gene is TRBJ2-1, the V gene TRBV11-2, with 9 bases aligning to TRBD2. Germline V gene data show CDR1 as SGHAT and CDR2 as FQNNGV. V was clipped by 1 base and J by 5 bases; unmatched bases: 9. This CDR3 contains 17 residues. For the CDR3, the DNA is TGTGCCAGCAGCTTAGTGGGTCTGCGGGAGGGCCACAATGAGCAGTTCTTC. Translation: CASSLVGLREGHNEQFF.

This CDR3 reads CASSQETATNEKLFF. CDR3 in DNA: TGCGCCAGCAGCCAAGAGACAGCAACTAATGAAAAACTGTTTTTT. This sequence joins TRBV4-3 and TRBJ1-4, with D perhaps TRBD1 (5 bases). The germline V and J ends were trimmed by 0 bases and 0 bases, with 5 bases remaining between them. Germline V gives CDR1 LGHNA, CDR2 YSLEER. The CDR3 runs 15 residues.